This is a list of T cell receptor beta chains from one sample in a study of tumor-infiltrating lymphocytes in localized non-small cell lung cancer. Assay: immunoSEQ multiplex PCR; the TCRdb copy retains only in-frame clones and omits some. The sample carries fewer than 15,000 clones, 60% to 70% recorded once. The sequenced sample consisted of lung tumor tissue. The receptors were gathered from a human donor with non-small cell lung cancer. The CDR3 runs from the conserved cysteine through the conserved F or W. D genes are given only for firm matches. Only some rows state a clone size, as once, few, many or a class for expanded clones.

clone_size,j_call,d_call,v_call,cdr3_nt,cdr3_aa
medium-sized,TRBJ2-7,.,TRBV2,TGTGCCAGCAGTTCGTCCGGGACCTACGAGCAGTACTTC,CASSSSGTYEQYF
.,TRBJ1-2,.,TRBV28,TGTGCCAGCAGCCTTCCGGGCAACTATGGCTACACCTTC,CASSLPGNYGYTF
.,TRBJ1-4,.,TRBV15,TGTGCCACCAGCAGAGATCGGCAGTTTAACGAAAAACTGTTTTTT,CATSRDRQFNEKLFF
few,TRBJ1-5,.,TRBV18,TGTGCCAGCTCCTCAGGGGTCTATAGCAATCAGCCCCAGCATTTT,CASSSGVYSNQPQHF
few,TRBJ1-2,.,TRBV18,TGTGCCAGCTCACCAGGGGCCCATAACTATGGCTACACCTTC,CASSPGAHNYGYTF
.,TRBJ2-1,.,TRBV7-2,TGTGCCAGCAACCCCTGGTTTACCGACTCCTACAATGAGCAGTTCTTC,CASNPWFTDSYNEQFF
once,TRBJ2-7,.,TRBV11-2,TGTGCCAGCAGCCCATCATACGACTACGAGCAGTACTTC,CASSPSYDYEQYF
few,TRBJ1-6,.,TRBV6-1,TGTGCCAGCACCCTGGACATGTTTCGTTCACCCCTCCACTTT,CASTLDMFRSPLHF
once,TRBJ1-5,TRBD1,TRBV7-9,TGTGCCAGCAGCACAACCCCCCACTCCGGCAGGGGGGATCAGCCCCAGCATTTT,CASSTTPHSGRGDQPQHF
.,TRBJ2-1,.,TRBV30,TGTGCCTGGAGTGCCGAGATGGGGACACCTTACAATGAGCAGTTCTTC,CAWSAEMGTPYNEQFF
few,TRBJ2-7,.,TRBV7-2,TGTGCCAGCAGCCCCGGGACGGGTCAGTACTTC,CASSPGTGQYF
.,TRBJ1-5,TRBD1,TRBV5-6,TGTGCCAGCAGCTTAGACAGGGGCCGTCAGCCCCAGCATTTT,CASSLDRGRQPQHF
.,TRBJ2-7,TRBD1,TRBV5-6,TGTGCCAGCAGATCTGGGACAGCGGCAAGCTACGAGCAGTACTTC,CASRSGTAASYEQYF
.,TRBJ2-5,TRBD1,TRBV4-1,TGCGCCAGCAGCCCTGAGGGACAGCCAAGGGAGACCCAGTACTTC,CASSPEGQPRETQYF
.,TRBJ1-6,.,TRBV5-1,TGCGCCAGCAGCTTAACAGGGCTAAATTCACCCCTCCACTTT,CASSLTGLNSPLHF
once,TRBJ1-5,TRBD1,TRBV4-1,TGCGCCAGCAGCCAAGCTTCCGGGACAGGGAGCAATCAGCCCCAGCATTTT,CASSQASGTGSNQPQHF
.,TRBJ2-1,TRBD2,TRBV6-5,TGTGCCAGCAGTTCGGTGCGGGGGGGCTCCTACAATGAGCAGTTCTTC,CASSSVRGGSYNEQFF
few,TRBJ2-2,.,TRBV29-1,TGCAGCGTTGGAGTCCCTGGGACCACCGGGGAGCTGTTTTTT,CSVGVPGTTGELFF
.,TRBJ1-1,TRBD1,TRBV5-1,TGCGCCAGCAGCTCACGGTGGCCTAGGGACAGGGGGGACACTGAAGCTTTCTTT,CASSSRWPRDRGDTEAFF
.,TRBJ1-5,TRBD1,TRBV6-6,TGTGCCAGCAACACCGGGACAGGGAGCAATCAGCCCCAGCATTTT,CASNTGTGSNQPQHF
.,TRBJ2-5,.,TRBV5-8,TGTGCCAGCAGCCCCCGGACTATTCAAGAGACCCAGTACTTC,CASSPRTIQETQYF
.,TRBJ1-3,TRBD1,TRBV30,TGTGCCGGGAAGACAGGGGCCGGAAACACCATATATTTT,CAGKTGAGNTIYF
once,TRBJ2-3,.,TRBV29-1,TGCAGCGTTGTCAGGGATGGTGGTACGCAGTATTTT,CSVVRDGGTQYF
.,TRBJ1-4,.,TRBV6-1,TGTGCCAGCAGTGAAAATCCGGCAAGAACGACTAATGAAAAACTGTTTTTT,CASSENPARTTNEKLFF
few,TRBJ1-3,.,TRBV7-9,TGTGCCAGCAGCTTAATTTCGGGAAACACCATATATTTT,CASSLISGNTIYF
.,TRBJ1-2,.,TRBV5-1,TGCGCCAGCAGCTTGGATAGGGTGGACTATGGCTACACCTTC,CASSLDRVDYGYTF
.,TRBJ2-1,.,TRBV19,TGTGCCAGTAGTATAGGGGGATCCTACTACAATGAGCAGTTCTTC,CASSIGGSYYNEQFF
.,TRBJ2-1,TRBD2,TRBV5-1,TGCGCCAGCCATACTAGCGGGAGCGAATCCTACAATGAGCAGTTCTTC,CASHTSGSESYNEQFF
.,TRBJ1-4,.,TRBV18,TGTGCCAGCTCGCCTACAGCAACTAATGAAAAACTGTTTTTT,CASSPTATNEKLFF
once,TRBJ2-7,.,TRBV5-1,TGCGCCAGCAGCTTGGCCACGGACTCCTACGAGCAGTACTTC,CASSLATDSYEQYF
.,TRBJ1-1,TRBD1,TRBV29-1,TGCAGCGTTGCCCCGACAGGGGGCCTGAACACTGAAGCTTTCTTT,CSVAPTGGLNTEAFF
.,TRBJ2-1,TRBD2,TRBV7-9,TGTGCCAGCAGCTTAATAGCGGGCTACAATGAGCAGTTCTTC,CASSLIAGYNEQFF
.,TRBJ2-7,TRBD2,TRBV5-4,TGTGCCAGCAGCACAGGACTAGCTGGAAACAGCGCCTACGAGCAGTACTTC,CASSTGLAGNSAYEQYF
.,TRBJ2-7,TRBD2,TRBV27,TGTGCCAGCAACCGAGCGGGAGGAGTCTCCTACGAGCAGTACTTC,CASNRAGGVSYEQYF
.,TRBJ2-2,.,TRBV29-1,TGCAGCGTTGGGGGGAGCACCGGGGAGCTGTTTTTT,CSVGGSTGELFF
.,TRBJ2-7,.,TRBV7-8,TGTGCCAGCAGCTTAAAGCCAAGGGTCACCTACGAGCAGTACTTC,CASSLKPRVTYEQYF
.,TRBJ2-2,TRBD1,TRBV4-1,TGCGCCAGCGCCAACACAGGGGCGGGCGGGGAGCTGTTTTTT,CASANTGAGGELFF
.,TRBJ1-3,.,TRBV10-1,TGCGCCAGCCCGCTGCCCGGGAAGAGTGGAAACACCATATATTTT,CASPLPGKSGNTIYF